This T cell receptor beta chain was profiled in a study of blood T cell repertoires in COVID-19. Across the study: Whether acute or convalescent, the COVID-19 samples came from the United States, Italy and Spain. Sample material is recorded as cDNA or gDNA derived from T cells, B-cell-depleted T cells, or PBMCs.

This CDR3 has 17 amino acids. V gave up 0 bases and J gave up 6 bases; unmatched junction bases: 8. The V gene's germline CDR1 is SGHVS and CDR2 FNYEAQ. TCRdb's copy holds only in-frame clones and misses some; the assay was immunoSEQ multiplex PCR. The sample has approximately 66,000 clones, about 86% seen once. The chain combines TRBV7-6 with TRBJ2-2; the match to TRBD2 covers 9 bases. Sequenced input: peripheral blood. The TCR sequence derives from a man in his forties or fifties with active COVID-19. CDR3 DNA: TGTGCCAGCAGCTTAGCGCTGGGGCTAGCGGGGTCCGGGGAGCTGTTTTTT. Residues: CASSLALGLAGSGELFF.